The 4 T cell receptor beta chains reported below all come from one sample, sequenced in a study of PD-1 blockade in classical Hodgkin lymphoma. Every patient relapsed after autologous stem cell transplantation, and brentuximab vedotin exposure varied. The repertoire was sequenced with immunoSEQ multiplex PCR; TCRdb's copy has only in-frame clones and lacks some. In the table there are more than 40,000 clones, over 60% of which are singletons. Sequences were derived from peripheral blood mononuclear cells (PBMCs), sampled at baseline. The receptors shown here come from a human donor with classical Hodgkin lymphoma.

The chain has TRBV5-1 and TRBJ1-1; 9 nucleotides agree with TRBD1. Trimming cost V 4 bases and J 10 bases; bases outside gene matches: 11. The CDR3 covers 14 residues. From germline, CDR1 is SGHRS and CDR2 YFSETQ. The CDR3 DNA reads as TGCGCCAGCAGCCTATCAGGGACAGGGCTTGGAGCTTTCTTT. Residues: CASSLSGTGLGAFF.

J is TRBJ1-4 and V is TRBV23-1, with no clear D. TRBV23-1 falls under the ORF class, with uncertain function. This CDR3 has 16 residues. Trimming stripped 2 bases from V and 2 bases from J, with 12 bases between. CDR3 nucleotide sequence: TGCGCCAGCAGTCAACCCTTTACGAGGACTAATGAAAAACTGTTTTTT. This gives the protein CASSQPFTRTNEKLFF.

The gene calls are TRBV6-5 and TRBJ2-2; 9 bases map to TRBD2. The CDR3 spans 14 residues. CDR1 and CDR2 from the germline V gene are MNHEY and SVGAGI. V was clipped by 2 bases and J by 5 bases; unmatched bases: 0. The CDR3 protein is CASSYLAGTGELFF. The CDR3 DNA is TGTGCCAGCAGTTACCTAGCGGGAACCGGGGAGCTGTTTTTT.

DNA of the CDR3: TGCAGCGATACGACAGGGAACTATGGCTACACCTTC. Translating gives CSDTTGNYGYTF. V is TRBV29-1 and J is TRBJ1-2; 7 nucleotides line up with TRBD1. Looked up from germline, CDR1 is SQVTM and CDR2 is ANQGSEA. The V and J ends lost 7 bases and 2 bases, in that order; junction bases with no gene match: 4. CDR3 size: 12 residues.